Presented here are 15 T cell receptor beta chains from one specimen sequenced in a study of shared clonotypes between healthy human individuals. Measured with immunoSEQ multiplex PCR; TCRdb has only the in-frame clones, and not every one. Of about 2.3 million clones in the sample, less than 95% were seen once. The sequenced material came from naive CD4+ T cells from PBMCs. Subset given: CD45RA+ positively selected. The receptors here all came from a young man in good health. Some clones in this sample may be carry-over from other donors' samples.

The rearrangement links TRBV4-3 to TRBJ2-6; D remains unclear. Trimming took 5 bases from V and 4 from J, leaving 12 bases between them. The germline CDR1 and CDR2 sequences are LGHNA and YSLEER. The CDR3 totals 15 residues. Here the CDR3 reads CASSIVVAGANVLTF. CDR3 bases: TGCGCCAGCAGCATAGTCGTGGCGGGGGCCAACGTCCTGACTTTC.

This chain joins TRBV28 and TRBJ1-1, with D possibly being TRBD1 (6 bases). The germline V and J ends were trimmed by 5 bases and 2 bases, with 18 bases remaining between them. This CDR3 region has 16 residues. CDR1 and CDR2 (germline): MDHEN, SYDVKM. This CDR3 reads CASSPTPGALNTEAFF. The DNA of the CDR3 is TGTGCCAGCAGTCCCACCCCAGGGGCCCTTAACACTGAAGCTTTCTTT.

The J gene is TRBJ2-2, the V gene TRBV28, with 8 bases aligning to TRBD1. Per the germline V gene, CDR1 is MDHEN and CDR2 is SYDVKM. CDR3 length: 16 residues. The trim removed 8 bases at V and 5 bases at J, leaving 13 bases unmatched. CDR3 DNA: TGTGCCAGCCGAAAATCCGGGACAGGAGGAACCGGGGAGCTGTTTTTT. This sequence encodes CASRKSGTGGTGELFF.

The chain links TRBV10-3 to TRBJ1-2; D possibly corresponds to TRBD1 (6 bases). Germline assignment: CDR1 ENHRY and CDR2 SYGVKD. The CDR3 consists of 15 residues. The V end was cut by 4 bases, the J end by 2 bases, with 14 bases between. Here the CDR3 DNA reads TGTGCCATCAGTGGGCGTTGGGGGCGGAACTATGGCTACACCTTC. Translating gives CAISGRWGRNYGYTF.

The V call is TRBV7-6, the J call TRBJ2-7, with D tentatively TRBD1 or TRBD2 (6 bases each). This CDR3 has 13 amino acids. V lost 4 bases, J lost 6 bases, and 13 bases lay in between. CDR1 is SGHVS, CDR2 FNYEAQ, per germline. CDR3 sequence reads: CASSSTKGGEQYF. DNA for the CDR3: TGTGCCAGCAGCTCCACGAAGGGGGGCGAGCAGTACTTC.

This chain joins TRBV7-3 and TRBJ2-2; the match to TRBD1 covers 8 bases. The germline CDR1 and CDR2 sequences are SGHTA and FQGTGA. There are 14 residues in the CDR3. V gave up 3 bases and J gave up 5 bases; unmatched junction bases: 2. The CDR3, as DNA: TGTGCCAGCAGCTTCCAGGGGGCGACCGGGGAGCTGTTTTTT. Encoded protein: CASSFQGATGELFF.

This rearrangement joins TRBV5-4 to TRBJ2-5, with TRBD2 identical over 14 bases. Germline CDR1 reads SGHNT; CDR2 reads YYREEE (reference sequence). CDR3 length equals 16 residues. The ends lost 4 bases at V and 5 bases at J; junction bases unmatched: 7. The CDR3, as DNA: TGTGCCAGCAGCCCGGGACTAGCGGGAGTACGTGAGACCCAGTACTTC. It encodes CASSPGLAGVRETQYF. Using reference TRBV5-4 and TRBJ2-5 for the parts outside the CDR3, the full variable domain is ETGVTQSPTHLIKTRGQQVTLRCSSQSGHNTVSWYQQALGQGPQFIFQYYREEENGRGNFPPRFSGLQFPNYSSELNVNALELDDSALYLCASSPGLAGVRETQYFGPGTRLLVL.

V and J are TRBV6-1 and TRBJ1-5; D might be TRBD1 (5 bases). The length of the CDR3 is 13 residues. The V end lost 8 bases, the J end lost 7 bases, and 15 bases lay between the germline ends. Per the germline V gene, CDR1 is MNHNS and CDR2 is SASEGT. The CDR3 reads CASQNGGEQPQHF. CDR3 sequence (DNA): TGTGCCAGCCAGAACGGAGGGGAGCAGCCCCAGCATTTT.

The chain recombines TRBV2 with TRBJ2-2; D remains ambiguous. In germline, CDR1 is SNHLY, CDR2 FYNNEI. There are 14 residues in the CDR3. V dropped 1 base and J dropped 0 bases, with 3 bases sitting between them. CDR3 sequence reads: CASSEVANTGELFF. The CDR3 nucleotides are TGTGCCAGCAGTGAAGTGGCGAACACCGGGGAGCTGTTTTTT.

The CDR3 loop reads CATITAGGGKLFF. CDR3 sequence (DNA): TGTGCCACCATTACGGCCGGTGGGGGAAAACTGTTTTTT. V usage is TRBV28 and J usage is TRBJ1-4, with D tentatively TRBD1 (5 bases). CDR1 and CDR2 from the germline V gene are MDHEN and SYDVKM. Trimming left V 10 bases short and J 10 bases short, with 19 bases between. CDR3 length: 13 amino acids.

Comments on this clone: The same CDR3 is also encoded by other DNA sequences in this sample. V usage is TRBV7-2 and J usage is TRBJ2-1; D not certain. Trimming stripped 0 bases from V and 0 bases from J, with 6 bases between. Germline V gives CDR1 SGHTA, CDR2 FQGNSA. This CDR3 is built from 15 residues. CDR3 protein: CASSLAASSYNEQFF. CDR3 DNA sequence: TGTGCCAGCAGCTTAGCGGCGAGCTCCTACAATGAGCAGTTCTTC. Combining the CDR3 with reference TRBV7-2 and TRBJ2-1 gives the whole variable domain GAGVSQSPSNKVTEKGKDVELRCDPISGHTALYWYRQSLGQGLEFLIYFQGNSAPDKSGLPSDRFSAERTGGSVSTLTIQRTQQEDSAVYLCASSLAASSYNEQFFGPGTRLTVL.

CDR3 DNA: TGTGCCAGCAGTGACCGGAAGCTTGCGGGGCTCGATGAGCAGTTCTTC. Residues: CASSDRKLAGLDEQFF. The chain links TRBV6-1 to TRBJ2-1, with D tentatively TRBD2 (6 bases). The ends were cut back, 3 bases at V and 8 bases at J, with 20 bases in the middle. The CDR3 contains 16 residues. Germline CDR1 MNHNS, CDR2 SASEGT.

The gene calls are TRBV19 and TRBJ2-7; D possibly matches TRBD1 or TRBD2 (5 bases each). In germline, CDR1 is LNHDA, CDR2 SQIVND (reference sequence). Trimming shortened V by 4 bases and J by 5 bases, and 18 bases separated the two germline ends. The CDR3 consists of 15 residues. CDR3 region: CASSTWDPPGHEQYF. The DNA for the CDR3 is TGTGCCAGTAGTACGTGGGACCCGCCAGGCCACGAGCAGTACTTC.

For the CDR3, the DNA is TGCAGCGTTGAATTATCAGGGGAGGGCTACACCTTC. It encodes CSVELSGEGYTF. The chain joins TRBV29-1 to TRBJ1-2; D perhaps matches TRBD1 (6 bases). Trimming stripped 2 bases from V and 8 bases from J, with 12 bases between. CDR1 SQVTM and CDR2 ANQGSEA come from the germline V gene. The CDR3 runs 12 residues.

The chain links TRBV5-1 to TRBJ2-4, with 13 bases that match TRBD2. Germline V gives CDR1 SGHRS, CDR2 YFSETQ. The CDR3 consists of 16 residues. Trimming took 0 bases from V and 5 from J; bases not matched to a gene: 2. The DNA for the CDR3 is TGCGCCAGCAGCTTGGGGACTAGCGGGGGAGAAAACATTCAGTACTTC. Its translation is CASSLGTSGGENIQYF.